A single sample is the source of the 6 T cell receptor beta chains below, sequenced in a study of T-cell memory formation after mild COVID-19. TCRdb fed the 5' RACE reads into MiXCR, producing one record per CDR3 protein. The data contain 35,000 to 45,000 distinct CDR3 sequences, 7.3% of them singletons. Sequencing was done on a sample of PBMCs or a T cell subset sorted from them (not recorded which). All receptors derive from a man aged 18 to 30 who had mild COVID-19 (a few samples of this study predate the infection). Cell type and time point are not known.

The chain employs TRBV7-2 and TRBJ1-5; D remains ambiguous. This CDR3 is built from 14 residues. V lost 0 bases and J 11 bases, leaving 14 bases between the germline ends. CDR1 is SGHTA and CDR2 is FQGNSA in the germline V gene. CDR3 sequence: CASSLAPQDMSQHF. CDR3 nucleotide sequence: TGTGCCAGCAGCTTAGCCCCCCAGGATATGTCCCAGCATTTT.

This clonotype was counted a few times. The CDR3 nucleotides read TGTGCCAGCAGCCGGAGCCCTTACGAGCAGTACGTC. This sequence encodes CASSRSPYEQYV. This chain uses TRBV5-8 with TRBJ2-7; D is unresolved. The V end was cut by 4 bases, the J end by 4 bases, with 9 bases between. The length of the CDR3 is 12 residues. Germline V lookup: CDR1 SGHTS, CDR2 YDEGEE.

Many counts were recorded for this clonotype. V usage is TRBV9 and J usage is TRBJ2-2; D is uncertain. Germline V gene lookup returns CDR1 SGDLS and CDR2 YYNGEE. The CDR3 is 14 amino acids. Trimming stripped 0 bases from V and 2 bases from J, with 5 bases between. The DNA of the CDR3 is TGTGCCAGCAGCGTAGTTTTCAACACCGGGGAGCTGTTTTTT. The encoded protein is CASSVVFNTGELFF.

This clonotype appeared a few times. This chain links TRBV10-2 with TRBJ2-5; D unresolved. Germline-derived CDR1 and CDR2 are WSHSY and SAAADI. V dropped 2 bases and J dropped 2 bases, with 9 bases sitting between them. The CDR3 extends over 14 amino acids. The CDR3 reads CASSERSTQETQYF. The CDR3 bases are TGCGCCAGCAGTGAGCGCTCGACGCAAGAGACCCAGTACTTC.

This chain connects TRBV4-1 to TRBJ1-2; 7 nucleotides line up with TRBD1. This CDR3 is built from 15 residues. Germline lookup yields CDR1 MGHRA and CDR2 YSYEKL. V gave up 0 bases and J gave up 5 bases; unmatched junction bases: 6. The CDR3 nucleotides are TGCGCCAGCAGCCAAGACAGGGGGTTTTATTATGGCTACACCTTC. Translated: CASSQDRGFYYGYTF.

There are many counts of this clonotype. The rearrangement links TRBV7-8 to TRBJ1-4; a possible D gene is TRBD1 (5 bases). The CDR3 length is 16 residues. V was clipped by 0 bases and J by 7 bases, with 15 bases between them. Germline V CDR1 and CDR2: SGHVS, FQNEAQ. The CDR3 sequence is CASSLARRGGGEKLFF. The DNA for the CDR3 is TGTGCCAGCAGCTTAGCGCGGAGGGGAGGAGGTGAAAAACTGTTTTTT.